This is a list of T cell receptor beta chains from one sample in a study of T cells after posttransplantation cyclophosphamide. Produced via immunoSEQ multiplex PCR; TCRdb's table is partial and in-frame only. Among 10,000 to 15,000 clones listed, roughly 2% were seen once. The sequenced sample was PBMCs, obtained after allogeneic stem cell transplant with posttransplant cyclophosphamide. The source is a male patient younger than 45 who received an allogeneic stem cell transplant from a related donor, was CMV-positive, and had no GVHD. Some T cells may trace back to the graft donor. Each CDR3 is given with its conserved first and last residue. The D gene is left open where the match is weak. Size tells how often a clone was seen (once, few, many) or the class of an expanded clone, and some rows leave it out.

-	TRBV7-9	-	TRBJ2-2	CASSLTRGNTGELFF	TGTGCCAGCAGCCTGACTAGAGGGAACACCGGGGAGCTGTTTTTT
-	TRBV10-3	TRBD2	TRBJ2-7	CAISESGRDLLREQYF	TGTGCCATCAGTGAAAGCGGGAGGGACCTTCTACGTGAGCAGTACTTC
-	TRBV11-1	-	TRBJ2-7	CASSLLQGSYEQYF	TGTGCCAGCAGCTTACTACAGGGATCCTACGAGCAGTACTTC
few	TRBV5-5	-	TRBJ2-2	CASKGGGTGELFF	TGTGCCAGCAAGGGAGGTGGGACCGGGGAGCTGTTTTTT
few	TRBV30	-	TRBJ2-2	CAWKPRIGGNTGELFF	TGTGCCTGGAAGCCCCGTATCGGGGGTAACACCGGGGAGCTGTTTTTT
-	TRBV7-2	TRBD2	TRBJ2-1	CASSSPLAGGYEQFF	TGTGCCAGCAGCTCTCCCTTAGCGGGGGGGTATGAGCAGTTCTTC
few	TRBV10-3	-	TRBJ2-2	CAIRPRGETGELFF	TGTGCCATCAGGCCCAGGGGAGAGACCGGGGAGCTGTTTTTT
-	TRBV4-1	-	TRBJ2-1	CASSQGLGGGRYEQFF	TGCGCCAGCAGCCAAGGGTTGGGGGGGGGCCGCTATGAGCAGTTCTTC
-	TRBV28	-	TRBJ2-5	CASSRQGSAETQYF	TGTGCCAGCAGTCGTCAGGGGTCCGCAGAGACCCAGTACTTC
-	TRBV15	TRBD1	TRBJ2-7	CATSTKQGYEQYF	TGTGCCACCAGTACCAAACAGGGGTATGAGCAGTACTTC
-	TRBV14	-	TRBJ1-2	CASSQDYRPLNYGYTF	TGTGCCAGCAGCCAAGATTACAGGCCCCTTAACTATGGCTACACCTTC
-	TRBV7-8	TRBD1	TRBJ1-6	CASSQPRTGSSPLHF	TGTGCCAGCAGCCAGCCGAGGACAGGGAGTTCACCCCTCCACTTT
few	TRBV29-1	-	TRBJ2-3	CSSGTSTDTQYF	TGCAGCTCCGGGACTAGCACAGATACGCAGTATTTT
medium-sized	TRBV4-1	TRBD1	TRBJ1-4	CASSQGQGTNEKLFF	TGCGCCAGCAGCCAAGGACAGGGGACGAATGAAAAACTGTTTTTT
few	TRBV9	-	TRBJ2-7	CASSVDGNTYEQYF	TGTGCCAGCAGCGTAGACGGGAATACCTACGAGCAGTACTTC
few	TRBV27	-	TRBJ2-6	CASSSLRSGANVLTF	TGTGCCAGCAGTTCTCTGCGCTCTGGGGCCAACGTCCTGACTTTC
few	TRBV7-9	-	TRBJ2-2	CASSSRRNDRIAGELFF	TGTGCCAGCAGCTCAAGACGAAACGACAGGATCGCCGGGGAGCTGTTTTTT
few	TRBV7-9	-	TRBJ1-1	CASSPRLSEAFF	TGTGCCAGCAGCCCCAGGCTGAGTGAAGCTTTCTTT
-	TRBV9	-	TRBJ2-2	CASSVSTANTGELFF	TGTGCCAGCAGCGTAAGTACAGCGAACACCGGGGAGCTGTTTTTT
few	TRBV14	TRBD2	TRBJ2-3	CASSQGASGGTTQYF	TGTGCCAGCAGCCAAGGGGCTAGCGGGGGGACCACGCAGTATTTT
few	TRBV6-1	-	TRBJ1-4	CASSEYLNEKLFF	TGTGCCAGCAGTGAATACTTAAATGAAAAACTGTTTTTT
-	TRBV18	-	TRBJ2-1	CASSPRQTEQFF	TGTGCCAGCTCACCCCGACAGACTGAGCAGTTCTTC
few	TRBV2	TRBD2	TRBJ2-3	CASSAGLAGITDTQYF	TGTGCCAGCAGTGCCGGACTAGCGGGGATCACAGATACGCAGTATTTT
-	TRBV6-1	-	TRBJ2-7	CASSQGRTYEQYF	TGTGCCAGCTCACAGGGTAGGACCTACGAGCAGTACTTC
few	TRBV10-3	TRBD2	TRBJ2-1	CPPHTGTRFYGLGEQFF	TGTCCCCCTCACACCGGGACTAGGTTTTATGGGTTGGGTGAGCAGTTCTTC
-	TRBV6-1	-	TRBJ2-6	CASNPPGYGANVLTF	TGTGCCAGCAATCCCCCAGGGTATGGGGCCAACGTCCTGACTTTC
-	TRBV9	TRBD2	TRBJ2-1	CASSVDWTSGRVKQFF	TGTGCCAGCAGCGTAGACTGGACTAGCGGGCGAGTCAAGCAGTTCTTC
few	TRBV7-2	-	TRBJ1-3	CASSQAVRAGGNTIYF	TGTGCCAGCAGCCAAGCCGTGAGGGCAGGTGGAAACACCATATATTTT
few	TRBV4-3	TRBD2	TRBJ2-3	CASSGRAFGTSGSTDTQYF	TGCGCCAGCAGCGGCCGCGCCTTCGGGACTAGCGGGAGCACAGATACGCAGTATTTT
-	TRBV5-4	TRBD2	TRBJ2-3	CASSLEAVRELDTQYF	TGTGCCAGCAGCTTGGAGGCGGTGCGGGAGCTAGATACGCAGTATTTT
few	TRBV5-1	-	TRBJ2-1	CASSLDLAMNEQFF	TGCGCCAGCAGCTTGGACCTAGCGATGAATGAGCAGTTCTTC
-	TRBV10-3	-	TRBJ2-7	CAISESRDSPYEQYF	TGTGCCATCAGTGAGTCACGGGATAGCCCCTACGAGCAGTACTTC
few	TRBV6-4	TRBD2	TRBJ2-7	CASSDSPSGGINGSYEQYF	TGTGCCAGCAGTGACTCGCCTAGCGGGGGCATAAATGGGTCCTACGAGCAGTACTTC
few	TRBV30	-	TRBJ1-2	CAWSVGEGAGYTF	TGTGCCTGGAGTGTAGGGGAGGGAGCCGGCTACACCTTC
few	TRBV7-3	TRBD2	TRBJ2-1	CASSPIAGGTSEQFF	TGTGCCAGCAGCCCGATAGCGGGAGGGACCAGTGAGCAGTTCTTC
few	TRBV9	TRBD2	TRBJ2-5	CASSQTSGGGHGGETQYF	TGTGCCAGCAGCCAGACTAGCGGGGGGGGACATGGTGGGGAGACCCAGTACTTC
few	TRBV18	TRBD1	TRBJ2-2	CATRQGENTGELFF	TGTGCCACTCGACAGGGAGAGAACACCGGGGAGCTGTTTTTT
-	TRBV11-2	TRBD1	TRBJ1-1	CASAGQGGTEAFF	TGTGCCAGCGCTGGACAGGGGGGAACTGAAGCTTTCTTT